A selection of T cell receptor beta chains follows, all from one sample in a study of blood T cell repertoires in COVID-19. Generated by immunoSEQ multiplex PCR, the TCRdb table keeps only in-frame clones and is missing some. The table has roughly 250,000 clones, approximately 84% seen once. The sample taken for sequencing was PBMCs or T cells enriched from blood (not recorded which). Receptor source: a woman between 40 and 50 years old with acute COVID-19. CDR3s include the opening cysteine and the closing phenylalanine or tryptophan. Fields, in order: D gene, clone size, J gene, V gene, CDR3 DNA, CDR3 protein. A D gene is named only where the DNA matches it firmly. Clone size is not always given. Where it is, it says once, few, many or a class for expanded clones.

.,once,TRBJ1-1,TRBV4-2,TGTGCCAGCAGCCCCGACGGGGTGGTTGAAGCTTTCTTT,CASSPDGVVEAFF
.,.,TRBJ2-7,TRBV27,TGTGCCAGCAGTACCAACCAGGGGTTCGAGCAGTACTTC,CASSTNQGFEQYF
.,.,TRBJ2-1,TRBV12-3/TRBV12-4,TGTGCCAGCAGCCCTGCGTCTAATGAGCAGTTCTTC,CASSPASNEQFF
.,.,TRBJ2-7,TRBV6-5,TGTGCCAGCGGACGGGACTTTGGGAGCGAGCAGTACTTC,CASGRDFGSEQYF
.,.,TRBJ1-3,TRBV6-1,TGTGCCAGCAGTGAACGGGGGGCTGGAAACACCATATATTTT,CASSERGAGNTIYF
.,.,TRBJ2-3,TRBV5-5,TGTGCCAGCAGCGTAGAACCCCGCGCAGATACGCAGTATTTT,CASSVEPRADTQYF
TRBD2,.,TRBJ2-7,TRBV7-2,TGTGCCAGCAGCTTAGGGTCAACTAGCGGGATGAACGAGCAGTACTTC,CASSLGSTSGMNEQYF
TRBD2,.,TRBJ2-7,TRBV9,TGTGCCAGCAGCGTAGGGGCTAGCGGGAGTTACGAGCAGTACTTC,CASSVGASGSYEQYF
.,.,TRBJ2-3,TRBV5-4,TGTGCCAGCAGCCCCTACCTAGCGTCCACAGATACGCAGTATTTT,CASSPYLASTDTQYF
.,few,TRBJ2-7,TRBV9,TGTGCCAGCAGCGTAGTGGACTTTTCCTACGAGCAGTACTTC,CASSVVDFSYEQYF
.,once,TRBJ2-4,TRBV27,TGTGCCAGCAGTGTAGTAGGTTCTAGTATTCAGTACTTC,CASSVVGSSIQYF
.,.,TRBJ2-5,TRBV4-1,TGCGCCAGCAGCCAAGCCCCCCGCCAAGCTAGCGTATTGGAGACCCAGTACTTC,CASSQAPRQASVLETQYF
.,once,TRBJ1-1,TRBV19,TGTGCCAGTAGTATAACGGTTCGGTCCACTGAAGCTTTCTTT,CASSITVRSTEAFF
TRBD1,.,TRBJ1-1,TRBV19,TGTGCCAGTAGTGGGGACAGGGGGCTAACTGAAGCTTTCTTT,CASSGDRGLTEAFF
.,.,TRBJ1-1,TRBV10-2,TGCGCCAGCTCGGTGAACACTGAAGCTTTCTTT,CASSVNTEAFF
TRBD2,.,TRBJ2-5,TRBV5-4,TGTGCCAGCTGCCACCGGACTAGCGGGGAAGAGACCCAGTACTTC,CASCHRTSGEETQYF
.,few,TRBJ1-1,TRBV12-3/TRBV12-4,TGTGCCAGCAGTTTAGAGCGGGGGGCTGAAGCTTTCTTT,CASSLERGAEAFF
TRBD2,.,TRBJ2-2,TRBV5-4,TGTGCCAGCAGTAGCGGGAGGGATGATTCGAACACCGGGGAGCTGTTTTTT,CASSSGRDDSNTGELFF
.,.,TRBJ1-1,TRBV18,TGTGCCAGCTCACCACGACAATTGAACACTGAAGCTTTCTTT,CASSPRQLNTEAFF
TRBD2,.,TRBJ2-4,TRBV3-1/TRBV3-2,TGTGCCAGCAGCCAAGCACCCCCGCTAGCGGGAGTCGGAATGAATCGAGAAAAAAACATTCAGTACTTC,CASSQAPPLAGVGMNREKNIQYF
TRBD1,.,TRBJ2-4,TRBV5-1,TGCGCCAGCAGCGTGGACAGGGAGAACATTCAGTACTTC,CASSVDRENIQYF
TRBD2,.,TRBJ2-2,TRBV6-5,TGTGCCAGCAGGACTAGCGGGGCGAACACCGGGGAGCTGTTTTTT,CASRTSGANTGELFF
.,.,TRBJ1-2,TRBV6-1,TGTGCCAGCAGTGAAGCGCAGGGAGGGCTTTATGGCTACACCTTC,CASSEAQGGLYGYTF
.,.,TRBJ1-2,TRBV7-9,TGTGCCAGCACCCACCCCCCCCCGGATGGCTACACCTTC,CASTHPPPDGYTF
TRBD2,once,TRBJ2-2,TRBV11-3,TGTGCCAGTGGGGAGGGAAACACCGGGGAGCTGTTTTTT,CASGEGNTGELFF
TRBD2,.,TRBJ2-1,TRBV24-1,TGTGCCACCAGTGACCCCACGGGGGGGACTAGCTTGGTGAATGAGCAGTTCTTC,CATSDPTGGTSLVNEQFF
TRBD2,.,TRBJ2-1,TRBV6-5,TGTGCCAGCAGTTCCGGACTAGCGGGATGGGATGAGCAGTTCTTC,CASSSGLAGWDEQFF
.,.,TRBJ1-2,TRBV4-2,TGTGCCAGCAGCCAAGATCCAGCGGGGGGGCCCTATGGCTACACCTTC,CASSQDPAGGPYGYTF
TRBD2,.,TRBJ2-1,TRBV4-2,TGTGCCAGCAGCCGGACTAGCGGGAACAATGAGCAGTTCTTC,CASSRTSGNNEQFF
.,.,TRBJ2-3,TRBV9,TGTGCCAGCAGCGTAGAAACTAGCACAGATACGCAGTATTTT,CASSVETSTDTQYF
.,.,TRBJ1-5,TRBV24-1,TGTGCCACCAGTGATTTCGGGTCACTACAGCCCCAGCATTTT,CATSDFGSLQPQHF
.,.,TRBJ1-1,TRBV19,TGTGCCAGTAGTATGCTTGGCGGATCGAACACTGAAGCTTTCTTT,CASSMLGGSNTEAFF
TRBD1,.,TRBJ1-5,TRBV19,TGTGCCAGTAGGGGGACAGTGAATAGCAATCAGCCCCAGCATTTT,CASRGTVNSNQPQHF
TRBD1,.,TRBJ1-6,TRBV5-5,TGTGCCAGCAGCTCTCGACAGGGGAGTACCCTCCCCGATTCACCCCTCCACTTT,CASSSRQGSTLPDSPLHF
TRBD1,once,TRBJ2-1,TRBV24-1,TGTGCCACCAGTGATTCCGGGACAGGGAGCTCCTACAATGAGCAGTTCTTC,CATSDSGTGSSYNEQFF